A selection of T cell receptor beta chains follows, all from one sample in a study of high-grade serous ovarian cancer treatment subgroups. TCRdb's copy holds only in-frame clones and misses some; the assay was immunoSEQ multiplex PCR. The sample lists some 4,400 clones, 75% to 80% occurring once. The sequenced material came from tumor tissue. These receptors were collected from a human donor with high-grade serous ovarian cancer. Both conserved end residues are part of each CDR3. Each record gives: CDR3 DNA, CDR3 protein, J gene, clone size, D gene, V gene. The D gene is left open where the match is weak. Clone size is not always given. Where it is, it says once, few, many or a class for expanded clones.

TGTGCCAGCAGTTTCTCGACGGTGCCTTACGAGCAGTACTTC | CASSFSTVPYEQYF | TRBJ2-7 | . | . | TRBV28
TGCGCCAGCACCGGACAGGGCTACGAGCAGTACTTC | CASTGQGYEQYF | TRBJ2-7 | . | TRBD1 | TRBV10-2
TGTGCCAGCAGCGTAACTAGCGCAGAGACCCAGTACTTC | CASSVTSAETQYF | TRBJ2-5 | . | TRBD2 | TRBV7-3
TGTGCCAGCAGCCCCCGGACGGGAGAGAGGACCCAGTACTTC | CASSPRTGERTQYF | TRBJ2-5 | few | . | TRBV7-9
TGTGCCACCAGCAGAGATGGTGAGGGGTCTGGGGCCAACGTCCTGACTTTC | CATSRDGEGSGANVLTF | TRBJ2-6 | . | . | TRBV15
TGTGCCAGCACCCGGGGCTCCACCGGGGAGCTGTTTTTT | CASTRGSTGELFF | TRBJ2-2 | . | . | TRBV6-5
TGCGCCAGCAGCTTGGTGGGACCAACCTACAATGAGCAGTTCTTC | CASSLVGPTYNEQFF | TRBJ2-1 | . | . | TRBV5-1
TGTGCCATCAGTGAGTCGGGGGCGGGGAATACGCAGTATTTT | CAISESGAGNTQYF | TRBJ2-3 | . | . | TRBV10-3
TGTGCCAGCAGTTTATCCCTGGGGGCTAGGGAGACCCAGTACTTC | CASSLSLGARETQYF | TRBJ2-5 | once | . | TRBV27
TGTGCCAGCAGTGGAAGTCCCAATGAGCAGTTCTTC | CASSGSPNEQFF | TRBJ2-1 | few | . | TRBV25-1
TGTGCCAGCAGTGAGTCTAGCGGGGGAGGTAATGAGCAGTTCTTC | CASSESSGGGNEQFF | TRBJ2-1 | . | TRBD2 | TRBV6-4
TGTGCCAGCAGTTACTTTTCGGACAGGGCTAATGGCTACACCTTC | CASSYFSDRANGYTF | TRBJ1-2 | . | TRBD1 | TRBV6-5
TGTGCCAGCAGTTACGGGACAGGGGCCTACGAGCAGTACTTC | CASSYGTGAYEQYF | TRBJ2-7 | . | TRBD1 | TRBV6-6
TGTGCCAGCAGCCCCCGGCGGAGCTCCTACGAGCAGTACTTC | CASSPRRSSYEQYF | TRBJ2-7 | few | . | TRBV9
TGCACCAGCAGCCCTCCGCGGGAGGCAGATACGCAGTATTTT | CTSSPPREADTQYF | TRBJ2-3 | . | . | TRBV1
TGTGCCAGCAGTTCTCCGGGACTGATCTACGAGCAGTACTTC | CASSSPGLIYEQYF | TRBJ2-7 | . | . | TRBV28
TGTGCCAGCAGTCTGGACAGGGGGTCCTACAATGAGCAGTTCTTC | CASSLDRGSYNEQFF | TRBJ2-1 | . | TRBD1 | TRBV7-3
TGTGCCAGCAGCGAGCCCGGAGGGTCTGGAAACACCATATATTTT | CASSEPGGSGNTIYF | TRBJ1-3 | few | . | TRBV28
TGTGCCAGCAGCTTGACCGCGGGACAGGCATACGAGCAGTACTTC | CASSLTAGQAYEQYF | TRBJ2-7 | few | TRBD1 | TRBV7-2
TGTGCCAGCAGCCATTCAGAAGGGCTAGCCAAAAACATTCAGTACTTC | CASSHSEGLAKNIQYF | TRBJ2-4 | . | . | TRBV14
TGTGCCAGCAGCTTCGGGGGGGCTAGGACCGGGGAGCTGTTTTTT | CASSFGGARTGELFF | TRBJ2-2 | . | TRBD2 | TRBV5-4
TGTGCCAGCAGTTTGGCGGGAGGGCCGAATGAGCAGTTCTTC | CASSLAGGPNEQFF | TRBJ2-1 | . | TRBD2 | TRBV28
TGTGCCAGCAGCTTGAGGGGAGCCTCCTACGAGCAGTACTTC | CASSLRGASYEQYF | TRBJ2-7 | . | . | TRBV11-2
TGTGCCAGCAGCTTACAAAGGGACTACTCCTACGAGCAGTACTTC | CASSLQRDYSYEQYF | TRBJ2-7 | few | TRBD2 | TRBV7-9
TGTGCCAGCCAACAGGGGGTCACCGACTTCCGGGAAAAACTGTTTTTT | CASQQGVTDFREKLFF | TRBJ1-4 | once | TRBD1 | TRBV7-9
TGTGCCAGCAGCCAAGATAGGCCTAGCGGGGGGGCGAACACCGGGGAGCTGTTTTTT | CASSQDRPSGGANTGELFF | TRBJ2-2 | . | TRBD2 | TRBV4-2
TGTGCCTGGAGTGTAGGGACAGCTAATCCTTGGGGAAATGGCTACACCTTC | CAWSVGTANPWGNGYTF | TRBJ1-2 | . | TRBD1 | TRBV30
TGTGCCAGCAGGGACGCTAGAGGGAACACTGAAGCTTTCTTT | CASRDARGNTEAFF | TRBJ1-1 | once | . | TRBV7-9
TGTGCCAGCAGCTTAAGTGGGTCGGACACCGGGGAGCTGTTTTTT | CASSLSGSDTGELFF | TRBJ2-2 | once | . | TRBV7-3
TGTGCCAGCAGCTTGGCCCAGGCCGAGCAGTACTTC | CASSLAQAEQYF | TRBJ2-7 | . | . | TRBV5-6
TGCGCCAGCAGCTACGGACTAGCGGCAGGCTCCTACAATGAGCAGTTCTTC | CASSYGLAAGSYNEQFF | TRBJ2-1 | few | TRBD2 | TRBV5-1
TGCGCCAGCAGCTTGGTAAGCTCTGGGGCCAACGTCCTGACTTTC | CASSLVSSGANVLTF | TRBJ2-6 | once | . | TRBV5-1
TGTGCCAGCAGTGAACAGTCGCTCGGCGGGGCCTACGAGCAGTACTTC | CASSEQSLGGAYEQYF | TRBJ2-7 | . | . | TRBV6-1
TGTGCCAGTAGTACGACTAAACACCTTTCTGGGGCCAACGTCCTGACTTTC | CASSTTKHLSGANVLTF | TRBJ2-6 | . | . | TRBV19
TGTGCCAGCAGCCCATGGAGGGGGGATCCACTCAATGAGCAGTTCTTC | CASSPWRGDPLNEQFF | TRBJ2-1 | . | . | TRBV7-9
TGTGCCAGCAGTCCCCCGACAGGGCCCGGGAAGAAAGCTTTCTTT | CASSPPTGPGKKAFF | TRBJ1-1 | . | TRBD1 | TRBV6-5
TGTGCCAGCAGTCTCCAGACAAGGGAAGGGCAGCCCCAGCATTTT | CASSLQTREGQPQHF | TRBJ1-5 | once | . | TRBV6-6
TGTGCCAGCAGTTTATCGAGTAGGGGCCTTTCACCCCTCCACTTT | CASSLSSRGLSPLHF | TRBJ1-6 | . | . | TRBV27
TGTGCCAGCAGTTCGGACAGGGGTGGCTACACCTTC | CASSSDRGGYTF | TRBJ1-2 | few | TRBD1 | TRBV25-1
TGCGCCAGCAGCTTGGGGGACAGCGGCTCCTACAATGAGCAGTTCTTC | CASSLGDSGSYNEQFF | TRBJ2-1 | . | TRBD1 | TRBV5-1